This record covers a single T cell receptor beta chain. The target antigen is unknown. Per germline, CDR1 SNHLY and CDR2 FYNNEI. The ends lost 6 bases at V and 3 bases at J; junction bases unmatched: 8. This CDR3 contains 16 residues. The source of the sample is a study of cytomegalovirus exposure and HLA in healthy donors. About the research overall: Caucasian-associated ancestry cluster membership applied to around 80% of around 400 genotyped donors.

It was healthy bone marrow donors who served as donors. The PCR used 60 Vbeta and 13 Jbeta primers. Method: immunoSEQ multiplex PCR; TCRdb's copy keeps in-frame clones and lacks some. The sample includes more than 100,000 clones, about four fifths of them seen just once. General observations from the study: Cytomegalovirus status was reportedly diagnosed by the classifier with high sensitivity and specificity. It was shown in a later analysis that HLA-associated TCR beta chains were more clonally expanded than other, equally common chains.

This chain links TRBV2 with TRBJ1-5; TRBD1 aligns across 10 bases. The receptor was isolated from a female donor in good health and CMV-seropositive. The sequencing sample was made of PBMCs. CDR3 DNA: TGTGCCAGCAGGGCCATGACAGGGGGCCTCAATCAGCCCCAGCATTTT. Amino acids: CASRAMTGGLNQPQHF.